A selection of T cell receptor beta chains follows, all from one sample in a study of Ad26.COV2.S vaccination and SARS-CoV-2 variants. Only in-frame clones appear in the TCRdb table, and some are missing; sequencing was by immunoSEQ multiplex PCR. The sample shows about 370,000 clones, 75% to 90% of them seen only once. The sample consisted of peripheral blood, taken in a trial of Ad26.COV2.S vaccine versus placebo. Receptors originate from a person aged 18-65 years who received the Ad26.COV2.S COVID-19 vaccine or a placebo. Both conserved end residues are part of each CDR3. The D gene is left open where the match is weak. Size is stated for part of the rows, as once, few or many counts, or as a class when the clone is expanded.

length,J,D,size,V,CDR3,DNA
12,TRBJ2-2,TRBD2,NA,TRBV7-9,CASSPGGGELFF,TGTGCCAGCAGCCCGGGGGGCGGGGAGCTGTTTTTT
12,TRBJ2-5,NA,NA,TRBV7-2,CATPTEKETQYF,TGTGCCACCCCGACAGAAAAAGAGACCCAGTACTTC
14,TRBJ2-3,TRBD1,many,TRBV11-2,CASSYDRATDTQYF,TGTGCCAGCAGCTACGACAGGGCTACAGATACGCAGTATTTT
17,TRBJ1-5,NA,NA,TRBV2,CASRSERGLSGNQPQHF,TGTGCCAGCAGGAGCGAACGGGGTCTTTCGGGCAATCAGCCCCAGCATTTT
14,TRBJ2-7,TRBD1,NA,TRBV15,CATSTRRTGDEQYF,TGTGCCACCAGCACCAGACGTACAGGGGACGAGCAGTACTTC
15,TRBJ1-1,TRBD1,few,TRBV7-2,CASSSSGGASTEAFF,TGTGCCAGCAGCTCATCAGGGGGCGCGAGCACTGAAGCTTTCTTT
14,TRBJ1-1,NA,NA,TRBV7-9,CASSPTERDTEAFF,TGTGCCAGCAGTCCAACAGAGCGTGACACTGAAGCTTTCTTT
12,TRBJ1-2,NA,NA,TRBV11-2,CASGTGSYGYTF,TGTGCCAGCGGTACGGGATCTTATGGCTACACCTTC
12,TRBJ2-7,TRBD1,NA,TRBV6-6,CASRDRNYEQYF,TGTGCCAGCAGGGACAGGAACTACGAGCAGTACTTC
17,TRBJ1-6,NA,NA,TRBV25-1,CASSESDGDSYNSPLHF,TGTGCCAGCAGTGAATCGGACGGGGATTCGTATAATTCACCCCTCCACTTT
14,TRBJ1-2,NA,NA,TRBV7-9,CASSDPGGDYGYTF,TGTGCCAGCAGCGACCCGGGGGGAGACTATGGCTACACCTTC
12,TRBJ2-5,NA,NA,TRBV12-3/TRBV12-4,CASSSAGETQYF,TGTGCCAGCAGCTCCGCTGGGGAGACCCAGTACTTC
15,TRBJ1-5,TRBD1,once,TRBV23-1,CASSQSGQEHQPQHF,TGCGCCAGCAGTCAATCGGGACAGGAGCATCAGCCCCAGCATTTT
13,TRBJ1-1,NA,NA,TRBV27,CASSLGKNTEAFF,TGTGCCAGCAGTTTAGGTAAGAACACTGAAGCTTTCTTT
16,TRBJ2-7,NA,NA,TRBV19,CASSMGFPGGVYEQYF,TGTGCCAGTAGTATGGGTTTTCCGGGCGGGGTCTACGAGCAGTACTTC
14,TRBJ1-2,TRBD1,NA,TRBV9,CASSVGQGYYGYTF,TGTGCCAGCAGCGTGGGACAGGGGTATTATGGCTACACCTTC
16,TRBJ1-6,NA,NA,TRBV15,CATSREARREGSPLHF,TGTGCCACCAGCAGAGAGGCCCGCCGTGAGGGTTCACCCCTCCACTTT
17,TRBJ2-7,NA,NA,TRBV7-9,CASSLQFVGGKGYEQYF,TGTGCCAGCAGCTTACAATTTGTTGGGGGAAAGGGCTACGAGCAGTACTTC
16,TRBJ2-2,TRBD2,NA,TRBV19,CASSSRLAGAPGELFF,TGTGCCAGTAGTAGCCGACTAGCGGGGGCCCCCGGGGAGCTGTTTTTT
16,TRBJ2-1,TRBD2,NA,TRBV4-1,CASSLGLAGGLNEQFF,TGCGCCAGCAGCCTGGGACTAGCGGGGGGACTCAATGAGCAGTTCTTC
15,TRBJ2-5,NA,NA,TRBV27,CASTLKQLWVETQYF,TGTGCCAGCACCCTTAAGCAGTTGTGGGTGGAGACCCAGTACTTC
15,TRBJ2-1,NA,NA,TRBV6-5,CASTYDVRSYNEQFF,TGTGCCAGCACCTACGACGTCCGCTCCTACAATGAGCAGTTCTTC
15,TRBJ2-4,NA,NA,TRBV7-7,CASSLELEHKNIQYF,TGTGCCAGCAGCTTAGAGTTAGAACACAAAAACATTCAGTACTTC
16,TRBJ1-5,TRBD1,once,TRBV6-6,CASRTTGVDGNQPQHF,TGTGCCAGCAGGACGACAGGGGTCGACGGCAATCAGCCCCAGCATTTT
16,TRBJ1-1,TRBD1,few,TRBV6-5,CASSYWGQDRNTEAFF,TGTGCCAGCAGTTACTGGGGACAGGATAGGAACACTGAAGCTTTCTTT
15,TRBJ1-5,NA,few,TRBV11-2,CASSLAPGDNQPQHF,TGTGCCAGCAGCTTAGCGCCGGGCGACAATCAGCCCCAGCATTTT
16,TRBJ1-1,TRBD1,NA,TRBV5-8,CASSLLRGRGGTEAFF,TGTGCCAGCAGCTTGTTGAGGGGGCGAGGAGGAACTGAAGCTTTCTTT
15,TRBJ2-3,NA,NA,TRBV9,CASSPRRGSLDTQYF,TGTGCCAGCAGCCCTCGGAGGGGCTCCCTCGATACGCAGTATTTT
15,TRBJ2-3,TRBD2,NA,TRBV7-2,CASSLLLAGGDTQYF,TGTGCCAGCAGCTTATTACTAGCGGGGGGTGATACGCAGTATTTT
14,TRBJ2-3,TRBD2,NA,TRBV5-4,CASSLEVSGDTQYF,TGTGCCAGCAGCTTGGAGGTTAGCGGGGATACGCAGTATTTT
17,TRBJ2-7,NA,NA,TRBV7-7,CASSSILRGGCGYEQYF,TGTGCCAGCAGTTCCATATTGAGGGGAGGATGTGGCTACGAGCAGTACTTC
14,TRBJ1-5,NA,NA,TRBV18,CASSPRALVQPQHF,TGTGCCAGCTCACCCCGGGCCCTCGTGCAGCCCCAGCATTTT
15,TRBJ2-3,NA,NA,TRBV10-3,CAISESDSTGDTQYF,TGTGCCATCAGTGAGTCTGACTCAACTGGCGATACGCAGTATTTT
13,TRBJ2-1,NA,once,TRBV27,CASSLARANEQFF,TGTGCCAGCAGTTTAGCTCGCGCAAATGAGCAGTTCTTC
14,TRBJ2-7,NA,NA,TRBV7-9,CASSLVGISYEQYF,TGTGCCAGCAGCTTAGTCGGGATCTCCTACGAGCAGTACTTC
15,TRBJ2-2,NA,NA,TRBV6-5,CASSYSSIKAGELFF,TGTGCCAGCAGTTACTCCAGCATTAAAGCAGGGGAGCTGTTTTTT
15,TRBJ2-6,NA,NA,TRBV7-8,CASSSPNSGANVLTF,TGTGCCAGCAGCTCACCGAACTCTGGGGCCAACGTCCTGACTTTC
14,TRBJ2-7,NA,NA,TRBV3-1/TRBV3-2,CASSLGTPSGEQYF,TGTGCCAGCAGCCTGGGGACACCCTCCGGGGAGCAGTACTTC
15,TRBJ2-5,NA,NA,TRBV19,CASSLAASRGETQYF,TGTGCCAGTAGTTTGGCGGCTAGTCGTGGAGAGACCCAGTACTTC
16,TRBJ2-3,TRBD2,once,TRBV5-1,CASSLVSGGAADTQYF,TGCGCCAGCAGCTTGGTTAGCGGGGGGGCGGCAGATACGCAGTATTTT
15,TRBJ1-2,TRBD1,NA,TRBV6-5,CASSSDRARDYGYTF,TGTGCCAGCAGTTCTGACAGGGCCAGGGACTATGGCTACACCTTC
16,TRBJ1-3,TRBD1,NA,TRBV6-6,CASSYSGQGDGNTIYF,TGTGCCAGCAGTTACTCGGGACAGGGAGATGGAAACACCATATATTTT
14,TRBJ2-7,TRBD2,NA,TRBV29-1,CSVATTVRGDEQYF,TGCAGCGTTGCCACCACTGTGCGGGGGGACGAGCAGTACTTC
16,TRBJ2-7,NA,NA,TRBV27,CASSLYLGAKNYEQYF,TGTGCCAGCAGTTTATATCTGGGGGCGAAAAACTACGAGCAGTACTTC
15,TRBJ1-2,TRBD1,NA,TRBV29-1,CSGFSGQGYKNGYTF,TGCAGCGGGTTCTCCGGACAGGGATACAAAAATGGCTACACCTTC
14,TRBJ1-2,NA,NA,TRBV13,CASSPRRANYGYTF,TGTGCCAGCAGTCCTCGACGGGCTAACTATGGCTACACCTTC
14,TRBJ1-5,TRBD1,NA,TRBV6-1,CASSDGTGLKPQHF,TGTGCCAGCAGTGACGGGACAGGGCTAAAGCCCCAGCATTTT
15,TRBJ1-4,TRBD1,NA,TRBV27,CASSSQGGRNEKLFF,TGTGCCAGCAGTTCTCAGGGGGGGCGGAATGAAAAACTGTTTTTT
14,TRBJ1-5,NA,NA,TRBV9,CASSPGVNGQPQHF,TGTGCCAGCAGCCCAGGAGTAAACGGTCAGCCCCAGCATTTT
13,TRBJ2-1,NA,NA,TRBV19,CASSDYTTDEQFF,TGTGCCAGCTCGGACTACACAACTGATGAGCAGTTCTTC
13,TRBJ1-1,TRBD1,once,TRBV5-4,CASSADRATEAFF,TGTGCCAGCAGCGCGGACAGGGCCACTGAAGCTTTCTTT
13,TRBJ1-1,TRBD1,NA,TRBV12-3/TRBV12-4,CASSQWDSTEAFF,TGTGCCAGCAGTCAATGGGACAGCACTGAAGCTTTCTTT
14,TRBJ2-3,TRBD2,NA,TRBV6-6,CASSYGASGDTQYF,TGTGCCAGCAGTTACGGCGCTAGCGGAGATACGCAGTATTTT
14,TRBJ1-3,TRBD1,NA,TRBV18,CASSPDRAGNTIYF,TGTGCCAGCTCACCCGACAGGGCTGGAAACACCATATATTTT
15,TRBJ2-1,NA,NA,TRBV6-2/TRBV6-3,CASRQGSWYYNEQFF,TGTGCCAGCCGCCAGGGGTCATGGTACTACAATGAGCAGTTCTTC
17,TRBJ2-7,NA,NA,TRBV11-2,CASSLAQGRSDLYEQYF,TGTGCCAGCAGCTTAGCCCAGGGAAGGTCCGACCTCTACGAGCAGTACTTC
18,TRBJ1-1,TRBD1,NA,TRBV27,CASFPRTGFLLMNTEAFF,TGTGCCTCCTTTCCCAGGACAGGGTTCCTGCTCATGAACACTGAAGCTTTCTTT
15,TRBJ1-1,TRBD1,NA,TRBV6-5,CASKGGPGQAIGAFF,TGTGCCAGCAAGGGCGGACCGGGACAGGCGATTGGAGCTTTCTTT
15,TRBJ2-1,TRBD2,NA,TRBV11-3,CASSLVTSGYNEQFF,TGTGCCAGCAGCTTAGTAACTAGCGGTTACAATGAGCAGTTCTTC